This T cell receptor beta chain stems from a study of blood T cell repertoires in COVID-19. How the authors handled the data: For nucleated cells, counts were estimated from reference gene primer amplification. The data were produced by immunoSEQ multiplex PCR, yet TCRdb's version contains in-frame clones alone and is incomplete. D and trimming were read from the DNA, whereas the V and J calls and clone size are those reported in that table. The table records approximately 260,000 clones, around 82% of them present only once. Specimen: peripheral blood. The receptor's source is a woman aged 80 or over with active or convalescent COVID-19.

DNA for the CDR3: TGCGCCAGCAGCTTCGAGGGAACCGGGGAGCTGTTTTTT. It translates to CASSFEGTGELFF. The V and J genes are TRBV5-1 and TRBJ2-2, with D possibly being TRBD2 (5 bases). The CDR3 runs to 13 residues. The ends were cut back, 2 bases at V and 5 bases at J, with 7 bases in the middle. Germline lookup yields CDR1 SGHRS and CDR2 YFSETQ. The variable domain in full, with the rest retrieved from reference TRBV5-1 and TRBJ2-2, is KAGVTQTPRYLIKTRGQQVTLSCSPISGHRSVSWYQQTPGQGLQFLFEYFSETQRNKGNFPGRFSGRQFSNSRSEMNVSTLELGDSALYLCASSFEGTGELFFGEGSRLTVL.